This T cell receptor beta chain was identified in a study of shared clonotypes between healthy human individuals. Germline V gene data show CDR1 as SGHRS and CDR2 as YFSETQ. V gave up 0 bases and J gave up 3 bases, with 20 bases separating them. This CDR3 spans 18 amino acids. Evenly divided among several immunoSEQ plates was the genomic DNA of each subset. A roughly 200 ng quantity of DNA, roughly 29,000 T cell genomes, went into the sorted-subset replicate PCRs. Some clones are missing from TCRdb's copy, which holds only in-frame ones; the method was immunoSEQ multiplex PCR. The data show fewer than 200,000 clones, around 63% seen once. Donors had no recently reported acute infections or vaccinations and were HIV-negative.

The sample comprised memory CD4+ T cells sorted from blood. Subset in this sample: CD45RA-negative fraction. J is TRBJ2-3 and V is TRBV5-1; D unclear. The clonotype originates from a man aged 25 to 40 in good health. The CDR3 sequence: CASSLALASVGGTDTQYF. CDR3 nucleotide sequence: TGCGCCAGCAGCTTGGCCCTCGCGAGCGTGGGTGGTACAGATACGCAGTATTTT.